The 16 T cell receptor beta chains given below trace back to one sample, sequenced in a study of T cells in Graves' hyperthyroidism and ophthalmopathy. Regions amplified from RNA transcripts were the TCR beta CDR3 regions. Researchers ran a first-round RT-PCR on the TCR CDR3 using the HTBI primer set. TCRdb itself ran the multiplex PCR reads through MiXCR, one entry per CDR3 protein. The data show some 500,000 distinct CDR3 sequences, with around 24% seen just once and 10% to 12% held by the top ten. Sequences were obtained from blood. Receptors were obtained from a woman aged 30 to 39 with Graves' ophthalmopathy.

This clonotype occurred many times. The chain uses TRBV12-3 or TRBV12-4 and TRBJ1-1, with 8 bases lining up with TRBD1. V shed 7 bases and J 11 bases; nucleotides not matched to a gene: 12. The CDR3 has 13 residues. CDR3 in DNA: TGTGCCAGCAAACCGACAGGGGAATATGGGGCTTTCTTT. Its protein is CASKPTGEYGAFF.

The J gene is TRBJ1-5, the V gene TRBV18; a weak D match, TRBD1 (5 bases). Trimming took off 3 bases at V and 4 bases at J, with 10 bases between the two ends. CDR1 is KGHSH and CDR2 is LQKENI in the germline V gene. This CDR3 has 14 amino acids. CDR3 bases: TGTGCCAGCTCACCTGAGGCAGGGAATCAGCCCCAGCATTTT. Translated: CASSPEAGNQPQHF.

The chain employs TRBV5-1 and TRBJ2-7; 9 bases are shared with TRBD2. Germline lookup yields CDR1 SGHRS and CDR2 YFSETQ. This CDR3 has 14 residues. J lost 3 bases, V lost 5 bases, and 6 bases had no gene match. CDR3 nucleotide sequence: TGCGCCAGCAGTTGGCGGGAGGGCCTCTACGAGCAGTACTTC. The encoded protein is CASSWREGLYEQYF.

This clonotype was observed many times. The chain couples TRBV12-3 or TRBV12-4 to TRBJ1-1; 7 bases match TRBD1. The CDR3 extends over 13 amino acids. The V and J ends lost 7 bases and 7 bases, in that order; junction bases with no gene match: 9. Here the CDR3 reads CASTRAGQSEAFF. The CDR3 DNA sequence: TGTGCCAGCACCCGAGCGGGACAGAGTGAAGCTTTCTTT.

The count of this clonotype is one. The CDR3, as DNA: TGTGCCACCAGTGATCTAGGTCAAGAGACCCAGTACTTC. This codes for CATSDLGQETQYF. The V gene is TRBV24-1, the J gene TRBJ2-5, with unresolved D. The length of the CDR3 is 13 residues. The V gene's germline CDR1 is KGHDR and CDR2 SFDVKD. Trimming took 3 bases from V and 2 from J, leaving 6 bases between them.

This clonotype was seen many times. The V call is TRBV3-1, the J call TRBJ1-2; D gene ambiguous. The V end was cut by 0 bases, the J end by 8 bases, with 7 bases between. This CDR3 region has 12 residues. Germline V gives CDR1 LGHDT, CDR2 YNNKEL (reference sequence). The CDR3 is CASSQDSKGYTF. CDR3 in DNA: TGTGCCAGCAGCCAAGATTCGAAGGGCTACACCTTC.

This clonotype occurred many times. The V call is TRBV7-9, the J call TRBJ1-2; 8 positions agree with TRBD1. Germline V gene lookup returns CDR1 SEHNR and CDR2 FQNEAQ (reference sequence). CDR3 size: 11 residues. With 10 bases clipped from V and 6 bases from J, the junction kept 4 bases outside the gene matches. Here the CDR3 DNA reads TGTGCCATCGGACAGGGCGATGGCTACACCTTC. It is translated as CAIGQGDGYTF.

The table lists this clonotype with a few counts. A single base separates this from a much larger clone, so it may be a read error. The rearrangement joins TRBV7-2 to TRBJ2-5; D gene uncertain. Germline V gives CDR1 SGHTA, CDR2 FQGNSA. This CDR3 has 12 residues. The CDR3 is CASSLTLEIQYF. DNA for the CDR3: TGTGCCAGCAGCCTCACCTTGGAGATCCAGTACTTC.

There are many counts of this clonotype. This chain connects TRBV12-5 to TRBJ1-5, with no clear D. CDR1 is LGHNT and CDR2 is FRNRAP in the germline V gene. Trimming took 3 bases from V and 2 from J, leaving 5 bases between them. This CDR3 has 13 amino acids. CDR3 DNA: TGTGCTAGTGGTTTAGCGGGCAATCAGCCCCAGCATTTT. Protein product: CASGLAGNQPQHF.

The J gene is TRBJ1-2, the V gene TRBV2; D is ambiguous. CDR3 size: 13 residues. V lost 8 bases to trimming and J lost 3 bases, with 13 bases between them. Germline CDR1 SNHLY, CDR2 FYNNEI. CDR3 sequence: CASAVRSDYGYTF. In nucleotides, the CDR3 is TGTGCCAGCGCGGTGAGGAGTGACTATGGCTACACCTTC.

This clonotype was seen a handful of times. The chain links TRBV20-1 to TRBJ2-7; 7 bases are a match to TRBD2. V shed 6 bases, J shed 3 bases, and the junction held 11 bases outside the gene matches. This CDR3 has 14 amino acids. The V gene's germline CDR1 is DFQATT and CDR2 SNEGSKA (reference sequence). CDR3 sequence reads: CSAPTPRGDYEQYF. The CDR3 region has the DNA TGCAGTGCCCCGACGCCCCGGGGGGACTACGAGCAGTACTTC.

This clonotype was seen only a few times. The chain joins TRBV5-1 to TRBJ1-1; D is unresolved. This CDR3 is 13 amino acids long. Trimming stripped 2 bases from V and 3 bases from J, with 8 bases between. CDR1 is SGHRS, CDR2 YFSETQ, per germline. The CDR3 here is CASSLNSHTEAFF. Written as DNA, the CDR3 is TGCGCCAGCAGCTTAAACAGTCACACTGAAGCTTTCTTT. The whole variable domain, remainder taken from reference TRBV5-1 and TRBJ1-1, is KAGVTQTPRYLIKTRGQQVTLSCSPISGHRSVSWYQQTPGQGLQFLFEYFSETQRNKGNFPGRFSGRQFSNSRSEMNVSTLELGDSALYLCASSLNSHTEAFFGQGTRLTVV.

This clonotype was observed a few times. The rearrangement links TRBV27 to TRBJ1-1; D ambiguous. V was pared by 3 bases and J by 5 bases, with 13 bases between. Germline V gene sequence: CDR1 MNHEY, CDR2 SMNVEV (reference sequence). The CDR3 contains 14 residues. CDR3 residues: CASSFREGWTEAFF. The CDR3 nucleotides read TGTGCCAGCAGTTTTCGGGAGGGATGGACTGAAGCTTTCTTT.

This clonotype was recorded many times. The chain links TRBV11-2 to TRBJ2-7; 8 nucleotides line up with TRBD1. CDR1 and CDR2 from the germline V gene are SGHAT and FQNNGV. J lost 3 bases, V lost 5 bases, and 3 bases had no gene match. The CDR3 covers 13 residues. CDR3 amino acids: CASSIDRGYEQYF. In nucleotides, the CDR3 is TGTGCCAGCAGCATCGACAGGGGCTACGAGCAGTACTTC.

The chain uses TRBV2 and TRBJ1-2; possibly TRBD1 for D (5 bases). Germline V lookup: CDR1 SNHLY, CDR2 FYNNEI. This CDR3 is built from 15 residues. Trimming took off 5 bases at V and 4 bases at J, with 17 bases between the two ends. CDR3 sequence reads: CASSRQATQGYGYTF. Written as DNA, the CDR3 is TGTGCCAGCAGTCGGCAGGCAACGCAGGGCTATGGCTACACCTTC.

The rearrangement uses TRBV7-2 and TRBJ1-1; weak D call: TRBD1 (5 bases). The CDR3 runs to 13 residues. Germline CDR1 reads SGHTA; CDR2 reads FQGNSA. Between the trimmed V and J ends, which lost 5 bases and 6 bases, there was a span of 13 bases. CDR3 residues: CASSRIRVAEAFF. As DNA, the CDR3 is TGTGCCAGCAGCCGCATCAGGGTCGCTGAAGCTTTCTTT.